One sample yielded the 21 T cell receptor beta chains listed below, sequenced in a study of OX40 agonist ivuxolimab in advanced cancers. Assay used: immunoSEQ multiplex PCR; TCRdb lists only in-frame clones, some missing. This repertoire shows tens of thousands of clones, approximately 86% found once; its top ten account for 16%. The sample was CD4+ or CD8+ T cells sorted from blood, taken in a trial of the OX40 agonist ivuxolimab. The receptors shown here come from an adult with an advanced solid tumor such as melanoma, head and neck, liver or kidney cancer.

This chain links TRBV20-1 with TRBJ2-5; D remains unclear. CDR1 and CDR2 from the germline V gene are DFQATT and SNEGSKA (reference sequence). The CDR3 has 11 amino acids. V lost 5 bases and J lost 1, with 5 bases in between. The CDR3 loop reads CSAPAQETQYF. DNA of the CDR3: TGCAGTGCTCCGGCCCAAGAGACCCAGTACTTC.

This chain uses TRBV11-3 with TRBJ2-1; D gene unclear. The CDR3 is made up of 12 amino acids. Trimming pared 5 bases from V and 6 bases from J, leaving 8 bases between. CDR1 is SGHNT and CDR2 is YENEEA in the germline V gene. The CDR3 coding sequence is TGTGCCAGCAGCCTCTCGGGCAATGAGCAGTTCTTC. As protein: CASSLSGNEQFF.

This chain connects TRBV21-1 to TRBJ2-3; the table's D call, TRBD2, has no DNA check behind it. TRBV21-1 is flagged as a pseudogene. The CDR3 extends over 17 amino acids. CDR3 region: CASIRVPQREDGDTQYF. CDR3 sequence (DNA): TGTGCCAGCATCCGTGTCCCTCAGCGGGAGGACGGGGATACGCAGTATTTT.

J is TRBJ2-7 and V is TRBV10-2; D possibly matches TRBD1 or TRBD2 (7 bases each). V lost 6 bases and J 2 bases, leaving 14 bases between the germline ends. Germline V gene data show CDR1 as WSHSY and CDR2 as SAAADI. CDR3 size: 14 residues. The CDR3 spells CASRTAGGAYEQYF. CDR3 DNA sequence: TGCGCCAGCAGAACCGCAGGGGGGGCCTACGAGCAGTACTTC.

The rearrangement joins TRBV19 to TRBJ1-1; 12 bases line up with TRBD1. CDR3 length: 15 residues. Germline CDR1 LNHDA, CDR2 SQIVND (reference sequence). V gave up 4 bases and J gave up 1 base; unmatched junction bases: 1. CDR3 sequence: CASSRDRGPNTEAFF. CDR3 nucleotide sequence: TGTGCCAGTAGTAGGGACAGGGGGCCGAACACTGAAGCTTTCTTT.

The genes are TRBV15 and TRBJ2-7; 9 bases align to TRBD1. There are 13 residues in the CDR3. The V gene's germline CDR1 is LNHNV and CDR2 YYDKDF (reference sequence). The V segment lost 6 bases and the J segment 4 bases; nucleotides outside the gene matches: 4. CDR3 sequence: CATRGQGGYEQYF. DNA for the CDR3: TGTGCCACCAGGGGACAGGGTGGATACGAGCAGTACTTC.

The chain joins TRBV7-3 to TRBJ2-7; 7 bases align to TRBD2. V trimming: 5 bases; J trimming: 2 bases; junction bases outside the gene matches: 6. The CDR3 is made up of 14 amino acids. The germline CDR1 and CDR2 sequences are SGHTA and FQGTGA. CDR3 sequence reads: CASSRGGATYEQYF. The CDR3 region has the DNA TGTGCCAGCAGCCGCGGGGGAGCTACCTACGAGCAGTACTTC.

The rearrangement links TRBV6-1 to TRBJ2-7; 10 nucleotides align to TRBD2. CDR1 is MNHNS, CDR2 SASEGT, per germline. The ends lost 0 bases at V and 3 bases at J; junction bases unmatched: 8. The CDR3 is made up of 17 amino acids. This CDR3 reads CASSEALPASGSYEQYF. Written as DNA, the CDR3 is TGTGCCAGCAGTGAAGCGCTTCCGGCTAGCGGGAGCTACGAGCAGTACTTC.

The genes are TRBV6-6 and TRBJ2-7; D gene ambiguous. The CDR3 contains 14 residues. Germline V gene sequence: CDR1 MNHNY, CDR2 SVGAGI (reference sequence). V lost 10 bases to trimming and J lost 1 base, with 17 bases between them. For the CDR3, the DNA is TGTGCCACCAAGGGAAACGAGGTTTCCTACGAGCAGTACTTC. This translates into CATKGNEVSYEQYF.

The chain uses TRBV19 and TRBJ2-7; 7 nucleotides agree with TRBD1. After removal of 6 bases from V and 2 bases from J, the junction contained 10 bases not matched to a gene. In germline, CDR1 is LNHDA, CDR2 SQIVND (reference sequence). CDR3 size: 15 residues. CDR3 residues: CASRSISGTAYEQYF. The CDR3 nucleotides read TGTGCCAGTAGATCAATCTCCGGGACAGCCTACGAGCAGTACTTC.

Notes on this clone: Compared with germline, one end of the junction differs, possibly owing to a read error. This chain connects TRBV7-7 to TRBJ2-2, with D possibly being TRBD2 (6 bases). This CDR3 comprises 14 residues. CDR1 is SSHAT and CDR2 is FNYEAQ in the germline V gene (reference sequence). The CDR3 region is CASSPRRDAGELFF. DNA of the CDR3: TGTGCTAGCAGCCCCCGGAGGGATGCCGGGGAGCTGTTTTTT.

The CDR3 DNA sequence: TGTGCCAGCAGCGAGGGACTAGTAGTAACCGGGGAGCTGTTTTTT. Its translation: CASSEGLVVTGELFF. This chain uses TRBV7-3 with TRBJ2-2, with 8 nucleotides matching TRBD2. V was clipped by 5 bases and J by 5 bases; unmatched bases: 7. Germline CDR1 and CDR2: SGHTA and FQGTGA. This CDR3 contains 15 residues.

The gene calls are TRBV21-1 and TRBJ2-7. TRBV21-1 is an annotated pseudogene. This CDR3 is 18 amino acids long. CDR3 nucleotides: TGTGCCAGCAGCACTCCCCGAGTTACAGATGGGAACTCCTACGAGCAGTACTTC. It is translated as CASSTPRVTDGNSYEQYF.

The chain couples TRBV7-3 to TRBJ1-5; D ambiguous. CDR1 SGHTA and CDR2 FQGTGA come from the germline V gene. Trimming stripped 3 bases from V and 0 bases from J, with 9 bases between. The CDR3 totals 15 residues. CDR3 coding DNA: TGTGCCAGCAGCTTCTCGGGGAATAGCAATCAGCCCCAGCATTTT. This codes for CASSFSGNSNQPQHF. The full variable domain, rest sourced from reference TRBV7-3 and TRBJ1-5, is GAGVSQTPSNKVTEKGKYVELRCDPISGHTALYWYRQSLGQGPEFLIYFQGTGAADDSGLPNDRFFAVRPEGSVSTLKIQRTERGDSAVYLCASSFSGNSNQPQHFGDGTRLSIL.

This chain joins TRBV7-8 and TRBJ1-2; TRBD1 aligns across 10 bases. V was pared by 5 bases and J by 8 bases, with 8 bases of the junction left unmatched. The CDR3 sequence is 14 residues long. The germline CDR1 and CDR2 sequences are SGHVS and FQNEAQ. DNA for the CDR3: TGTGCCAGCAGCACAGACAGGGGGCTTGGAGGCTACACCTTC. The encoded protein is CASSTDRGLGGYTF.

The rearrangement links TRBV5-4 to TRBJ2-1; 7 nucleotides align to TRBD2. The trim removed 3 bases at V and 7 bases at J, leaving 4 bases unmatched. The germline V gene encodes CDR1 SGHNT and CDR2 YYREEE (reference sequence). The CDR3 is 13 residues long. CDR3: CASSSAGLNEQFF. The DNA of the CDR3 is TGTGCCAGCAGCTCAGCGGGACTGAATGAGCAGTTCTTC.

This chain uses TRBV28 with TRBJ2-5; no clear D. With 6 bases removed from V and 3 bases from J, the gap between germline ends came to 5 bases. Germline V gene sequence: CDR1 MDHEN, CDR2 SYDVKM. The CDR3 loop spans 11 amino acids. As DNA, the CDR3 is TGTGCCAGCAGGGGGAAAGAGACCCAGTACTTC. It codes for CASRGKETQYF.

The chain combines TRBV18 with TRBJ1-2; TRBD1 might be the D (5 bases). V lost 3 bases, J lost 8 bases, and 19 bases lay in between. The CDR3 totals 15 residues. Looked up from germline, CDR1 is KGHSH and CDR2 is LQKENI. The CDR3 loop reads CASSPTRQSGRGYTF. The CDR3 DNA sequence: TGTGCCAGCTCACCTACCCGACAGTCCGGACGGGGCTACACCTTC.

The CDR3 DNA sequence: TGTGCCAGCAGCCTTACGGGGAGCTCCTACGAGCAGTACTTC. Translating it yields CASSLTGSSYEQYF. J is TRBJ2-5 and V is TRBV2, with D perhaps matching TRBD2 (5 bases). The DNA end is a closer match to TRBJ2-7, so the J assignment may be wrong. The CDR3 covers 14 residues. The germline gives CDR1 SNHLY, CDR2 FYNNEI.

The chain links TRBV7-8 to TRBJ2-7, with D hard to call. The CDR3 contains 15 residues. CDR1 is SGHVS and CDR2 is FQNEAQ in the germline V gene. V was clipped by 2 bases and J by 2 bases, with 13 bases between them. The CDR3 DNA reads TGTGCCAGCAGCTTATTAGTAGCAGGAGCCTACGAGCAGTACTTC. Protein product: CASSLLVAGAYEQYF.

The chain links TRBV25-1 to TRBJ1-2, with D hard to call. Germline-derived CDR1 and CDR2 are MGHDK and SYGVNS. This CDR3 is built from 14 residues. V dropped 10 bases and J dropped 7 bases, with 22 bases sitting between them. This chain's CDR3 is CATSSVEPKGGYTF. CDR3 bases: TGTGCCACCTCAAGCGTGGAGCCGAAAGGTGGCTACACCTTC.